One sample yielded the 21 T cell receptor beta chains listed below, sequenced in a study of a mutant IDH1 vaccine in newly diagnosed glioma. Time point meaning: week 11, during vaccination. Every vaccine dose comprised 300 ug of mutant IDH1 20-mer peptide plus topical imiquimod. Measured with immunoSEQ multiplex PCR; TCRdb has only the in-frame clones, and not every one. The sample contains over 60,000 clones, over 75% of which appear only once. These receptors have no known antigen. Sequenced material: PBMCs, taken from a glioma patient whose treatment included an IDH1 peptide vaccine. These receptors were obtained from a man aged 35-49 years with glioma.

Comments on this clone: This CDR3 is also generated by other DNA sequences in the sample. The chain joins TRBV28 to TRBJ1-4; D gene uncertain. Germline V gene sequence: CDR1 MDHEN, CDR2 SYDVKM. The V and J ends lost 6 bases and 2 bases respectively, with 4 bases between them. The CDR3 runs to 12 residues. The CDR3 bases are TGTGCCAGCAGCAGGACTAATGAAAAACTGTTTTTT. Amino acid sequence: CASSRTNEKLFF.

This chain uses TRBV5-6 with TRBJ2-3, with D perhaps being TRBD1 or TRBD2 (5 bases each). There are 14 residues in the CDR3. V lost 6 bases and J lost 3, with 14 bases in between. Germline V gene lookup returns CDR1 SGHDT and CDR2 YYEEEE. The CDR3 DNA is TGTGCCAGCAATCGGGACCAGACAACAGATACGCAGTATTTT. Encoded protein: CASNRDQTTDTQYF.

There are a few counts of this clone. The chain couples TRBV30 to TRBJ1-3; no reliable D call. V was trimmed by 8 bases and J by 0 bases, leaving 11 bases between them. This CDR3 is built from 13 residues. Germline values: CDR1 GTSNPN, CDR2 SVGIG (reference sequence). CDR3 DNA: TGTGCCGGCCAGACGGACTCTGGAAACACCATATATTTT. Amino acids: CAGQTDSGNTIYF.

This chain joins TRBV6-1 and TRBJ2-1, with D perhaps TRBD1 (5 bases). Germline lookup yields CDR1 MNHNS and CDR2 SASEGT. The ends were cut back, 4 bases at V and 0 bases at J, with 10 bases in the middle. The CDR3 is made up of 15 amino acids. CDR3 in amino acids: CASSGRQSSYNEQFF. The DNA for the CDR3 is TGTGCCAGCAGTGGCCGACAGAGCTCCTACAATGAGCAGTTCTTC.

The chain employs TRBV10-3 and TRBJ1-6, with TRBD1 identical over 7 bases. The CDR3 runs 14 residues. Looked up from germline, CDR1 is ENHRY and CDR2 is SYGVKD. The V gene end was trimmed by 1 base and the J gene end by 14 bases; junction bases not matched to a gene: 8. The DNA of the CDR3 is TGTGCCATCAGTGAGTTAAGACAGGGATCTACCCTCCACTTT. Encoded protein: CAISELRQGSTLHF.

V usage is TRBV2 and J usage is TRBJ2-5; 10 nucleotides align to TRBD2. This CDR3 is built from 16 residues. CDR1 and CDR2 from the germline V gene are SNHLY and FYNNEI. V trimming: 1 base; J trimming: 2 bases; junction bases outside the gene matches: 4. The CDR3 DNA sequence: TGTGCCAGCAGTGAAGGGGTAGCGGGAGGACAAGAGACCCAGTACTTC. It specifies CASSEGVAGGQETQYF.

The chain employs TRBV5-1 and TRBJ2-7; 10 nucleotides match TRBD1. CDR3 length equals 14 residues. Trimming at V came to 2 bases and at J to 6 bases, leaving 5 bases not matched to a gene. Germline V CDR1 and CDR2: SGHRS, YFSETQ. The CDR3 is CASSFGTGDGEQYF. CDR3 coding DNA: TGCGCCAGCAGCTTCGGGACAGGGGACGGCGAGCAGTACTTC.

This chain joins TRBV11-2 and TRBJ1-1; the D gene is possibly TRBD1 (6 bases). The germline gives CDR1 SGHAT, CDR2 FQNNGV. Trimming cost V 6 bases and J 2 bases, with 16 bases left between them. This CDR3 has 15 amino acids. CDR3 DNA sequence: TGTGCCAGCAGTCCGACTCGGACAGCTAACACTGAAGCTTTCTTT. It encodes CASSPTRTANTEAFF.

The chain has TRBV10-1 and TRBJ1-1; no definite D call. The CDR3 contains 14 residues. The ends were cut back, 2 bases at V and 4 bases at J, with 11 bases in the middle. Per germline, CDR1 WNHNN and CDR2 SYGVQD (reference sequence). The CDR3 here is CASSEQPGGTEAFF. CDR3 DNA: TGCGCCAGCAGTGAGCAACCGGGAGGCACTGAAGCTTTCTTT.

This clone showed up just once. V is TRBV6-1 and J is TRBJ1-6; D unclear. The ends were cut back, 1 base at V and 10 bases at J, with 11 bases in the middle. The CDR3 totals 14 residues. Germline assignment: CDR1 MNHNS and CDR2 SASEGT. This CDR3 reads CASSEGGIGSPLHF. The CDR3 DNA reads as TGTGCCAGCAGTGAAGGGGGAATTGGCTCACCCCTCCACTTT.

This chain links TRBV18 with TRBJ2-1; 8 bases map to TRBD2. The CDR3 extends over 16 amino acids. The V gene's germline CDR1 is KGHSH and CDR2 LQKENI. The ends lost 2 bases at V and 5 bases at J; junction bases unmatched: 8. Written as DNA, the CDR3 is TGTGCCAGCTCACCAGAGGGAGCGGGGGACCACAATGAGCAGTTCTTC. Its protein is CASSPEGAGDHNEQFF.

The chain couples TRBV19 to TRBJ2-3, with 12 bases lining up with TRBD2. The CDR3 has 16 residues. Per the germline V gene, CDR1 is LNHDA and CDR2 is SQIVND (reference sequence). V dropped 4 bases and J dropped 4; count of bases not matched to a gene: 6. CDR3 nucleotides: TGTGCCAGTAGTACCCCTAGCGGGAGGGCCGCAGATACGCAGTATTTT. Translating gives CASSTPSGRAADTQYF.

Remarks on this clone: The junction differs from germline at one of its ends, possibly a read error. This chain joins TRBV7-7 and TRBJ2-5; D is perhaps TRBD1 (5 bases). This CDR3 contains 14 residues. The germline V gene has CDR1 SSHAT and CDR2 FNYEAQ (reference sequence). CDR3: CASSQAGPQETQYF. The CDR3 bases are TGTGCTAGCAGCCAGGCAGGGCCGCAAGAGACCCAGTACTTC. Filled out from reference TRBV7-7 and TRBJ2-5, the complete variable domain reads GAGVSQSPRYKVTKRGQDVTLRCDPISSHATLYWYQQALGQGPEFLTYFNYEAQPDKSGLPSDRFSAERPEGSISTLTIQRTEQRDSAMYRCASSQAGPQETQYFGPGTRLLVL.

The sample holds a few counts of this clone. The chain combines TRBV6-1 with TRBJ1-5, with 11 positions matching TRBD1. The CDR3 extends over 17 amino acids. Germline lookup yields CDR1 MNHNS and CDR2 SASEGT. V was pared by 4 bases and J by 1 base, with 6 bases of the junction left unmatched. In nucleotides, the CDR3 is TGTGCCAGCAGTGGAGGACAGGGGGCTGGAAGCAATCAGCCCCAGCATTTT. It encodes CASSGGQGAGSNQPQHF.

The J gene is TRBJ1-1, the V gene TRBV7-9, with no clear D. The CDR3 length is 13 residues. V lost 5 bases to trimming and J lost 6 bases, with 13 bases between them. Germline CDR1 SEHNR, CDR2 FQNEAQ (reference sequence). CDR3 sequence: CASSLNTQAEAFF. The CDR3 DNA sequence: TGTGCCAGCAGCCTTAATACCCAAGCTGAAGCTTTCTTT. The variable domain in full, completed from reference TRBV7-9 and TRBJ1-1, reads DTGVSQNPRHKITKRGQNVTFRCDPISEHNRLYWYRQTLGQGPEFLTYFQNEAQLEKSRLLSDRFSAERPKGSFSTLEIQRTEQGDSAMYLCASSLNTQAEAFFGQGTRLTVV.

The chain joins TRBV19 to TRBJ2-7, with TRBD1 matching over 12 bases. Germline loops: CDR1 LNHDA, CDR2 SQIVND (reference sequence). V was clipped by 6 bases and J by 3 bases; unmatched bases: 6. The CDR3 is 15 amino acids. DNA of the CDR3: TGTGCCAGTAGCGCTGGGACAGGGGGCGGCTACGAGCAGTACGTC. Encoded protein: CASSAGTGGGYEQYV.

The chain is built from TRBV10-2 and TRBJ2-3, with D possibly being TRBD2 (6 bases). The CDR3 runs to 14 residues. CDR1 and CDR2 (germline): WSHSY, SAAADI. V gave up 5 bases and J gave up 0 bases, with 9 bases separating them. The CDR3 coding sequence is TGCGCCAGCAGTCGCACTAGCAGCACAGATACGCAGTATTTT. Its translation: CASSRTSSTDTQYF.

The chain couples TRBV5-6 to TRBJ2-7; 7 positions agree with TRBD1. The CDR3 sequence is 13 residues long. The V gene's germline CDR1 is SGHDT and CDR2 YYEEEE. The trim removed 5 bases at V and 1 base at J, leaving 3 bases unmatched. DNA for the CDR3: TGTGCCAGCAGGAGGGACAGATCCTACGAGCAGTACTTC. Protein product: CASRRDRSYEQYF.

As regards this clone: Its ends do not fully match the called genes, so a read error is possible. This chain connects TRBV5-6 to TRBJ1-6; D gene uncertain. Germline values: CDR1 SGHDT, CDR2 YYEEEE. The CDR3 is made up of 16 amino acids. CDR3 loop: CASSLGYSSYNSPLHF. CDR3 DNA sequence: TGTGCCAGCAGCTTGGGGTACAGTTCCTACAATTCACCCCTCCACTTT.

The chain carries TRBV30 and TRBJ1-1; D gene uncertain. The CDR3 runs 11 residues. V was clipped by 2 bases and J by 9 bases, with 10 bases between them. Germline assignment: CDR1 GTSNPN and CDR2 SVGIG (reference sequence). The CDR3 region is CAWSPALKAFF. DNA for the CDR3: TGTGCCTGGAGTCCGGCTTTAAAAGCTTTCTTT.

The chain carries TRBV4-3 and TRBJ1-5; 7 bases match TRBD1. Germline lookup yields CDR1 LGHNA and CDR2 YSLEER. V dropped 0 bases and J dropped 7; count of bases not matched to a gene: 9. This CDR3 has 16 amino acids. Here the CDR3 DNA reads TGCGCCAGCAGCCAAGATTGGGGGCAGGGGGACCAGCCCCAGCATTTT. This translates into CASSQDWGQGDQPQHF.